This TCR beta chain was identified during a study of T cell changes during pregnancy in multiple sclerosis. V lost 3 bases, J lost 6 bases, and 5 bases stayed unmatched. The germline gives CDR1 WNHNN, CDR2 SYGVQD (reference sequence). This CDR3 spans 14 amino acids. Clones were sequenced by immunoSEQ multiplex PCR, and TCRdb holds only the in-frame ones, with some missing. Among some 71,000 clones listed, approximately 91% were seen once. This clone was detected only once. The V call is TRBV10-1, the J call TRBJ2-1, with TRBD1 identical over 7 bases. The receptor was derived from a female donor with multiple sclerosis, enrolled in a pregnancy study. Sequencing was performed on peripheral blood, taken in the third trimester of pregnancy. The CDR3 sequence: CASSDRGRSNEQFF. In nucleotides, the CDR3 is TGCGCCAGCAGTGATAGGGGGCGGTCCAATGAGCAGTTCTTC.